These 8 T cell receptor beta chains originate from one sample sequenced in a study of T cell responses to AZD1222 COVID-19 vaccine. The table came from immunoSEQ multiplex PCR; TCRdb's copy has only in-frame clones and leaves some out. There are approximately 170,000 clones in the sample; roughly 90% occur only once, and 1.5% to 2% lies in the top ten. Sequencing used peripheral blood, obtained on day 0 of AZD1222 vaccination. The receptors shown here come from an adult in good health.

This clone was seen a single time. The chain couples TRBV12-5 to TRBJ2-7, with D tentatively TRBD2 (5 bases). Trimming pared 3 bases from V and 5 bases from J, leaving 11 bases between. The CDR3 totals 13 residues. Germline CDR1 is LGHNT and CDR2 is FRNRAP. CDR3: CASGFAVRDEQYF. In DNA form, the CDR3 reads TGTGCTAGTGGTTTCGCCGTGAGGGACGAGCAGTACTTC.

The rearrangement links TRBV4-1 to TRBJ1-2; D is uncertain. V was cut by 1 base and J by 2 bases, with 11 bases left in between. CDR1 is MGHRA, CDR2 YSYEKL, per germline. This CDR3 spans 15 amino acids. The chain's CDR3 is CASSQGRFGNYGYTF. CDR3 DNA sequence: TGCGCCAGCAGCCAAGGGCGGTTTGGAAACTATGGCTACACCTTC.

In this sample, this clone turned up a few times. The chain has TRBV5-1 and TRBJ1-2; no clear D gene. The CDR3 sequence is 11 residues long. With 10 bases removed from V and 0 bases from J, the gap between germline ends came to 7 bases. Germline V gives CDR1 SGHRS, CDR2 YFSETQ. The CDR3 DNA reads TGCGCCTCGGCGGCTAACTATGGCTACACCTTC. Translated: CASAANYGYTF. Full variable domain (missing parts from reference TRBV5-1 and TRBJ1-2): KAGVTQTPRYLIKTRGQQVTLSCSPISGHRSVSWYQQTPGQGLQFLFEYFSETQRNKGNFPGRFSGRQFSNSRSEMNVSTLELGDSALYLCASAANYGYTFGSGTRLTVV.

J is TRBJ2-1 and V is TRBV6-4, with D unresolved. V lost 10 bases and J lost 7, with 20 bases in between. The germline gives CDR1 MRHNA, CDR2 SNTAGT. This CDR3 is 14 amino acids long. Here the CDR3 reads CATSYGYGRNEQFF. The CDR3 DNA follows: TGTGCCACCAGCTACGGGTACGGGCGAAATGAGCAGTTCTTC.

The chain is built from TRBV5-6 and TRBJ1-4; D may be TRBD1 (6 bases). V was trimmed by 1 base and J by 10 bases, leaving 14 bases between them. Germline V gene lookup returns CDR1 SGHDT and CDR2 YYEEEE. The CDR3 runs 14 residues. CDR3 sequence (DNA): TGTGCCAGCAGCTTGTACGCAGGGGCTCGAAAACTGTTTTTT. The encoded protein is CASSLYAGARKLFF. Looking up the rest from reference TRBV5-6 and TRBJ1-4 gives the full variable domain: DAGVTQSPTHLIKTRGQQVTLRCSPKSGHDTVSWYQQALGQGPQFIFQYYEEEERQRGNFPDRFSGHQFPNYSSELNVNALLLGDSALYLCASSLYAGARKLFFGSGTQLSVL.

The rearrangement uses TRBV6-5 and TRBJ1-5; no reliable D call. Germline V gene sequence: CDR1 MNHEY, CDR2 SVGAGI. The CDR3 spans 13 residues. Trimming took off 4 bases at V and 6 bases at J, with 10 bases between the two ends. The CDR3 DNA reads as TGTGCCAGCAGTTTAGTCAAAAGTCAGCCCCAGCATTTT. It specifies CASSLVKSQPQHF.

The chain carries TRBV29-1 and TRBJ2-1, with 7 positions matching TRBD1. Losses at the gene ends were 3 bases for V and 3 bases for J; bases not matched to a gene: 2. The CDR3 contains 13 residues. Germline CDR1 and CDR2: SQVTM and ANQGSEA. In DNA form, the CDR3 reads TGCAGCGTTGATGGGGACAGCTACAATGAGCAGTTCTTC. This gives the protein CSVDGDSYNEQFF.

The genes are TRBV7-9 and TRBJ2-3; 15 positions agree with TRBD2. CDR3 length: 15 amino acids. Germline values: CDR1 SEHNR, CDR2 FQNEAQ (reference sequence). The V gene end was trimmed by 1 base and the J gene end by 9 bases; junction bases not matched to a gene: 2. The CDR3 is CASSLGGLAGGTQYF. CDR3 DNA: TGTGCCAGCAGCTTAGGGGGACTAGCGGGGGGCACGCAGTATTTT.